The clone carrying this T cell receptor beta chain was seen ten or more times. Its antigen is as yet unknown. Germline V gene data show CDR1 as SGHRS and CDR2 as YFSETQ. The V and J ends lost 4 bases and 4 bases, in that order; junction bases with no gene match: 3. CDR3 length: 13 amino acids. This sample is drawn from a study of regulatory T cells in long-lasting Graves disease. TCR beta libraries were built with iRepertoire HTBI primers and Arm-PCR of CDR3 regions. Source study methods: The study identified more than 55 TRBV and some 15 TRBJ segments across samples. TCRdb ran MiXCR on the multiplex PCR reads and lists one entry per CDR3 protein. None of the V and J calls come from the authors' own analysis; TCRdb made them. This table holds under 700,000 distinct CDR3 sequences, roughly 16% found once. Time point here: newly diagnosed GD, antithyroid drugs for less than 3 months. Generation of the TCR library employed RNA extracted from PBMCs.

General observations from the study: Clonotypes that were public and shared totalled a few thousand in persistent patients versus approximately 970 in new patients.

This sample also belongs to another study, concerning T cells in Graves' hyperthyroidism and ophthalmopathy. That report notes: TCR CDR3 underwent first-round RT-PCR with the HTBI primer set. Ophthalmopathy, as predicted by the model, came a median around 7 months after the prediction.

Source: peripheral blood mononuclear cells (PBMCs), taken at new diagnosis, from a patient treated with antithyroid drugs. The receptor comes from a middle-aged woman with Graves disease. This chain joins TRBV5-1 and TRBJ1-1; 8 bases map to TRBD1. In DNA, the CDR3 is TGCGCCAGCAGCGAGACAGGGGTCACTGAAGCTTTCTTT. Translation: CASSETGVTEAFF.